What follows are 15 T cell receptor beta chains derived from one specimen sequenced in a study of response to subunit inactivated influenza vaccine. MiXCR, run by TCRdb on the RT-PCR reads, gives a single entry per CDR3 protein. The sample lists hundreds of thousands of distinct CDR3 sequences; about 25% were seen once. The sample in question was CD4+ T cells sorted from PBMCs, obtained less than 6 days after vaccination. The receptors derive from a middle-aged man who received an inactivated influenza vaccine.

The genes are TRBV11-1 and TRBJ2-5; the match to TRBD2 covers 11 bases. The CDR3 extends over 19 amino acids. The ends lost 1 base at V and 5 bases at J; junction bases unmatched: 15. Germline assignment: CDR1 SGHAT and CDR2 FQDESV (reference sequence). CDR3 loop: CASSLEVGIRLAGNETQYF. The CDR3 bases are TGTGCCAGCAGCTTAGAAGTCGGGATCAGACTAGCGGGAAATGAGACCCAGTACTTC.

This clonotype was picked up a small number of times. This chain joins TRBV7-2 and TRBJ1-6; 9 positions agree with TRBD1. Trimming cost V 3 bases and J 7 bases; bases outside gene matches: 7. The CDR3 length is 16 residues. Per germline, CDR1 SGHTA and CDR2 FQGNSA. The CDR3 coding sequence is TGTGCCAGCAGCTTGGGACAGGGAAGTTTCAATTCACCCCTCCACTTT. It encodes CASSLGQGSFNSPLHF. Full variable domain (outside the CDR3, taken from reference TRBV7-2 and TRBJ1-6): GAGVSQSPSNKVTEKGKDVELRCDPISGHTALYWYRQSLGQGLEFLIYFQGNSAPDKSGLPSDRFSAERTGGSVSTLTIQRTQQEDSAVYLCASSLGQGSFNSPLHFGNGTRLTVT.

This clonotype appeared a few times. The rearrangement links TRBV29-1 to TRBJ2-7; D uncertain. CDR1 is SQVTM and CDR2 is ANQGSEA in the germline V gene. V lost 5 bases to trimming and J lost 0 bases, with 8 bases between them. The CDR3 is made up of 12 amino acids. Here the CDR3 reads CSVRKSSYEQYF. CDR3 DNA sequence: TGCAGCGTTCGTAAGAGCTCCTACGAGCAGTACTTC.

The genes are TRBV2 and TRBJ1-1, with a tentative D call TRBD1 (5 bases). This CDR3 contains 12 residues. Trimming shortened V by 10 bases and J by 1 base, and 10 bases separated the two germline ends. Germline V gene data show CDR1 as SNHLY and CDR2 as FYNNEI. DNA for the CDR3: TGTGCCACAAACACAGGGAACACTGAAGCTTTCTTT. It is translated as CATNTGNTEAFF.

This clonotype was found a few times. The V call is TRBV5-1, the J call TRBJ2-7, with D perhaps matching TRBD1 (6 bases). V gave up 4 bases and J gave up 9 bases, with 26 bases separating them. Germline CDR1 and CDR2: SGHRS and YFSETQ. The CDR3 spans 16 residues. In DNA form, the CDR3 reads TGCGCCAGCAGCGGACCTATAAGGGGGACCCTGGGGAGGCAGTACTTC. Its translation: CASSGPIRGTLGRQYF. Filled out from reference TRBV5-1 and TRBJ2-7, the complete variable domain reads KAGVTQTPRYLIKTRGQQVTLSCSPISGHRSVSWYQQTPGQGLQFLFEYFSETQRNKGNFPGRFSGRQFSNSRSEMNVSTLELGDSALYLCASSGPIRGTLGRQYFGPGTRLTVT.

V usage is TRBV2 and J usage is TRBJ2-7, with unresolved D. Per germline, CDR1 SNHLY and CDR2 FYNNEI. This CDR3 has 14 amino acids. The V gene lost 6 bases and the J gene lost 0 bases, with 12 bases spanning the gap. DNA of the CDR3: TGTGCCAGCAGCGCCCTAGTCCTCTCCTACGAGCAGTACTTC. This encodes CASSALVLSYEQYF.

This clonotype was seen a single time. The chain links TRBV5-1 to TRBJ2-3; tentatively, D is TRBD1 or TRBD2 (5 bases each). The CDR3 length is 17 residues. The V and J ends lost 0 bases and 2 bases respectively, with 16 bases between them. Germline V CDR1 and CDR2: SGHRS, YFSETQ. The CDR3 nucleotides are TGCGCCAGCAGCTTGGTAGCTAGAGGGACCAACACAGATACGCAGTATTTT. As protein: CASSLVARGTNTDTQYF. The variable domain in full, completed from reference TRBV5-1 and TRBJ2-3, reads KAGVTQTPRYLIKTRGQQVTLSCSPISGHRSVSWYQQTPGQGLQFLFEYFSETQRNKGNFPGRFSGRQFSNSRSEMNVSTLELGDSALYLCASSLVARGTNTDTQYFGPGTRLTVL.

This clonotype was counted a few times. The rearrangement uses TRBV7-2 and TRBJ2-5, with 10 bases that match TRBD2. Germline CDR1 reads SGHTA; CDR2 reads FQGNSA. The CDR3 totals 16 residues. V lost 1 base, J lost 4 bases, and 6 bases stayed unmatched. CDR3 sequence (DNA): TGTGCCAGCAGCTTAGATCCCTTAGCGGGAGGAGAGACCCAGTACTTC. Translation gives CASSLDPLAGGETQYF.

This clonotype was seen repeatedly, ten times or more. The chain uses TRBV4-3 and TRBJ2-7; 9 nucleotides match TRBD1. The CDR3 covers 13 residues. Trimming removed 4 bases from V and 3 bases from J; junction bases left unmatched: 1. Germline assignment: CDR1 LGHNA and CDR2 YSLEER. The CDR3 reads CASSRDRDYEQYF. In DNA form, the CDR3 reads TGCGCCAGCAGCCGGGACAGGGACTACGAGCAGTACTTC.

The chain uses TRBV7-9 and TRBJ1-2, with D unresolved. The CDR3 sequence is 14 residues long. The germline V and J ends were trimmed by 1 base and 2 bases, with 8 bases remaining between them. Germline CDR1 is SEHNR and CDR2 is FQNEAQ (reference sequence). The CDR3 sequence: CASSLDVANYGYTF. Here the CDR3 DNA reads TGTGCCAGCAGCTTAGACGTCGCGAACTATGGCTACACCTTC. Full variable domain (rest looked up from reference TRBV7-9 and TRBJ1-2): DTGVSQNPRHKITKRGQNVTFRCDPISEHNRLYWYRQTLGQGPEFLTYFQNEAQLEKSRLLSDRFSAERPKGSFSTLEIQRTEQGDSAMYLCASSLDVANYGYTFGSGTRLTVV.

The chain employs TRBV5-1 and TRBJ2-5, with D perhaps matching TRBD1 or TRBD2 (5 bases each). The ends were cut back, 1 base at V and 0 bases at J, with 10 bases in the middle. The germline gives CDR1 SGHRS, CDR2 YFSETQ. The CDR3 runs 15 residues. Here the CDR3 reads CASSLWGRNQETQYF. As DNA, the CDR3 is TGCGCCAGCAGCTTGTGGGGACGGAACCAAGAGACCCAGTACTTC.

The V and J genes are TRBV4-3 and TRBJ2-2; 7 bases map to TRBD1. CDR1 is LGHNA, CDR2 YSLEER, per germline. Trimming at V came to 2 bases and at J to 0 bases, leaving 0 bases not matched to a gene. The CDR3 covers 15 residues. The CDR3 reads CASSQTGANTGELFF. The CDR3 bases are TGCGCCAGCAGCCAAACAGGGGCGAACACCGGGGAGCTGTTTTTT.

The table lists this clonotype with a few counts. The CDR3: CASSVQGATNEKLFF. The CDR3 bases are TGTGCCAGCAGCGTTCAGGGGGCCACTAATGAAAAACTGTTTTTT. V usage is TRBV9 and J usage is TRBJ1-4; 8 nucleotides match TRBD1. The CDR3 runs to 15 residues. J was trimmed by 2 bases and V by 2 bases; bases with no gene match: 2. The germline V gene encodes CDR1 SGDLS and CDR2 YYNGEE.

DNA of the CDR3: TGCGCCAGCAGCTTGGCCGGGGGACGGATTTACAATGAGCAGTTCTTC. Its translation is CASSLAGGRIYNEQFF. The chain is built from TRBV5-1 and TRBJ2-1, with D perhaps matching TRBD2 (6 bases). CDR3 size: 16 residues. V shed 0 bases and J shed 4 bases, with 14 bases lying between them. CDR1 is SGHRS, CDR2 YFSETQ, per germline.

The V call is TRBV15, the J call TRBJ2-5; TRBD2 is a possible D gene (6 bases). Trimming pared 1 base from V and 0 bases from J, leaving 12 bases between. This CDR3 contains 16 residues. The germline V gene encodes CDR1 LNHNV and CDR2 YYDKDF (reference sequence). Here the CDR3 DNA reads TGTGCCACCAGCAGAGGCCCCCTAGCGTACCAAGAGACCCAGTACTTC. It codes for CATSRGPLAYQETQYF.